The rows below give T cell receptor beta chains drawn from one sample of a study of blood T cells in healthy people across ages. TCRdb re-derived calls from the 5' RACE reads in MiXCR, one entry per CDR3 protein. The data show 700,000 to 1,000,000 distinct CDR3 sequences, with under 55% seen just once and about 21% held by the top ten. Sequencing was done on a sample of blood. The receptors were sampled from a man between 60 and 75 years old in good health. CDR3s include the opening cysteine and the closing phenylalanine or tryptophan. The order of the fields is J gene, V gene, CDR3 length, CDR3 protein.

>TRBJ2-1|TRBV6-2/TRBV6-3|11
CASSRFYEQFF
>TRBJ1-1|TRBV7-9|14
CASSVVQVNTEAFF
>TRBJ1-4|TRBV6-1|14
CASSERGGNEKLFF
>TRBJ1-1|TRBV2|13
CASSFGTPSEAFF
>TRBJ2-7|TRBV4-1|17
CASSQPRTGGPLYEQYF
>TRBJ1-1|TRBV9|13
CASSVGGAAEAFF
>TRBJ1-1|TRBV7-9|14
CASSLGWKNTEAFF
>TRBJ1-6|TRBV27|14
CARSLSPKNSPLHF
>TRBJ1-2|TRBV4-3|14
CASSQALWLIGYTF
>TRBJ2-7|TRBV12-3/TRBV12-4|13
CASSVRQEYEQYF
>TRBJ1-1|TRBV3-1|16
CASSTKKQGVYTEAFF
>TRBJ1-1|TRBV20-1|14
CSATTVQVNTEAFF
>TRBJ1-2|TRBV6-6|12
CASSSGGKGYTF
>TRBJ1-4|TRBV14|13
CASSQGFKEKLFF
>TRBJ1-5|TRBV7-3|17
CASSSRGGRGRDQPQHF
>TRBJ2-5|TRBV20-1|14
CSAQGQGARNEQYF
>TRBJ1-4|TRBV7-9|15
CASSLYGNGREKLFF
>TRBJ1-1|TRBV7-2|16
CASSLRRGNTNTEAFF
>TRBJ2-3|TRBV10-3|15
CAISVGTAYTDTQYF
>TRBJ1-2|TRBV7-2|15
CASSLAFSPGGGYTF
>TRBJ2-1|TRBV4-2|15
CASSQERRLPDEQFF